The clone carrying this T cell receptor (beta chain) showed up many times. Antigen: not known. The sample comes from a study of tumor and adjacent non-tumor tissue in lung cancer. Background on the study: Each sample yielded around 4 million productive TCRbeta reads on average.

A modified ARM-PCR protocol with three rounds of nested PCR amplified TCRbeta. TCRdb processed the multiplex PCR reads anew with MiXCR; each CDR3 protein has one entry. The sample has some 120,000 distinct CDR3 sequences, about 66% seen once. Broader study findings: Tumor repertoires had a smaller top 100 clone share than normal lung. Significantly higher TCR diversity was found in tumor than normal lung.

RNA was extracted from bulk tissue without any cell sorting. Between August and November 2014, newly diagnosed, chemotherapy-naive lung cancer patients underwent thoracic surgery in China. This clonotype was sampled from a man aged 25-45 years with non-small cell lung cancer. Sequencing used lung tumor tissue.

The CDR3 protein is CASSLWGGLYEQYF. The CDR3, as DNA: TGTGCCAGCAGCCTATGGGGGGGCCTCTACGAGCAGTACTTC. J is TRBJ2-7 and V is TRBV11-2; D may be TRBD2 (7 bases). Per the germline V gene, CDR1 is SGHAT and CDR2 is FQNNGV. V gave up 5 bases and J gave up 3 bases, with 14 bases separating them. This CDR3 has 14 amino acids.